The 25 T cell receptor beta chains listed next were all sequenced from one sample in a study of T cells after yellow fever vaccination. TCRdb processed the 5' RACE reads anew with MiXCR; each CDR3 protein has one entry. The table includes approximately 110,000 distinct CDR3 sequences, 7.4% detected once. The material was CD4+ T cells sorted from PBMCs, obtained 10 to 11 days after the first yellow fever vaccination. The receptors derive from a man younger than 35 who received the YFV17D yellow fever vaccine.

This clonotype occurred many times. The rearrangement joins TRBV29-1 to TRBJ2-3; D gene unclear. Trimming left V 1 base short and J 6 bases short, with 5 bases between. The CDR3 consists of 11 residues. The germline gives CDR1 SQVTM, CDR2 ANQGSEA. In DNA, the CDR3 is TGCAGCGTTGAAGGTGTGGATACGCAGTATTTT. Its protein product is CSVEGVDTQYF.

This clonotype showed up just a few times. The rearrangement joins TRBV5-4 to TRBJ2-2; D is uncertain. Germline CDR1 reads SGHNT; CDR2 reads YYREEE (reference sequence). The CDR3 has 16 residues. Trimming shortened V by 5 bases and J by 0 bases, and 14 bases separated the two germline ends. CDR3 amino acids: CASSLPGVANTGELFF. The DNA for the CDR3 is TGTGCCAGCAGTCTCCCGGGCGTCGCGAACACCGGGGAGCTGTTTTTT.

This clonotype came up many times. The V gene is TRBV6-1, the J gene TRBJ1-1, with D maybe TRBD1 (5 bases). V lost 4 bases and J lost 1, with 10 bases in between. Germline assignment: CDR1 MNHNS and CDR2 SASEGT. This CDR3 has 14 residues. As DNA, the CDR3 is TGTGCCAGCAGTGCCAACCAGGGGAACACTGAAGCTTTCTTT. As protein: CASSANQGNTEAFF.

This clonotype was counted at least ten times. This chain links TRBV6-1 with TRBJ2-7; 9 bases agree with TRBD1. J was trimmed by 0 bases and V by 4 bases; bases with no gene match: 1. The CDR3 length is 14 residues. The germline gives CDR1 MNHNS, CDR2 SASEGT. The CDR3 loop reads CASSGQGVSYEQYF. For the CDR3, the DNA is TGTGCCAGCAGTGGACAGGGGGTCTCCTACGAGCAGTACTTC.

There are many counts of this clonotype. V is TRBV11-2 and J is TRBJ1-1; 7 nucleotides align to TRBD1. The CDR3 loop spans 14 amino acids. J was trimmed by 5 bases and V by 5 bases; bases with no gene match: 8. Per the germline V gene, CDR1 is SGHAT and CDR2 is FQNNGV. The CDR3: CASSLRGGLTEAFF. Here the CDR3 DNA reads TGTGCCAGCAGCCTCCGAGGGGGCTTGACTGAAGCTTTCTTT. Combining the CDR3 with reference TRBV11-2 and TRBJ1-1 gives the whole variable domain EAGVAQSPRYKIIEKRQSVAFWCNPISGHATLYWYQQILGQGPKLLIQFQNNGVVDDSQLPKDRFSAERLKGVDSTLKIQPAKLEDSAVYLCASSLRGGLTEAFFGQGTRLTVV.

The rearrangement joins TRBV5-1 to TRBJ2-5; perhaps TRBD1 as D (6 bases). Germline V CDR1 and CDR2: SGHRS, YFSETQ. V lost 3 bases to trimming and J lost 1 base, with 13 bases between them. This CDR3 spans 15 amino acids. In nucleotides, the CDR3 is TGCGCCAGCAGCTACCTCGTGGGGGCCCAAGAGACCCAGTACTTC. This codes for CASSYLVGAQETQYF.

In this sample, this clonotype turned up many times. CDR3 loop: CASSWDSFYGYTF. The CDR3 DNA reads as TGTGCCAGCAGTTGGGACAGCTTCTATGGCTACACCTTC. The V and J genes are TRBV12-3 or TRBV12-4 and TRBJ1-2, with 7 nucleotides matching TRBD1. This CDR3 region has 13 residues. Trimming at V came to 4 bases and at J to 4 bases, leaving 3 bases not matched to a gene.

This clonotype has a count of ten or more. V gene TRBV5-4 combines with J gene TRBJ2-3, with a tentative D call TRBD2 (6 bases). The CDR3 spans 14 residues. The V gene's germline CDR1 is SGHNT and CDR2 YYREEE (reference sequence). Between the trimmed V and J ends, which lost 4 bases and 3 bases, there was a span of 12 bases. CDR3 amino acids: CASSNGGATDTQYF. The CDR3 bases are TGTGCCAGCAGCAACGGGGGTGCGACAGATACGCAGTATTTT.

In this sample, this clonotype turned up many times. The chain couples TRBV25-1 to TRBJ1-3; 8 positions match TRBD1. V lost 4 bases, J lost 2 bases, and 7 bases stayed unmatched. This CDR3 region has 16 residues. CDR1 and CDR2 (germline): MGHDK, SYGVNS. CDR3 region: CASSADRGGTGNTIYF. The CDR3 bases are TGTGCCAGCAGTGCCGACAGGGGAGGCACTGGAAACACCATATATTTT.

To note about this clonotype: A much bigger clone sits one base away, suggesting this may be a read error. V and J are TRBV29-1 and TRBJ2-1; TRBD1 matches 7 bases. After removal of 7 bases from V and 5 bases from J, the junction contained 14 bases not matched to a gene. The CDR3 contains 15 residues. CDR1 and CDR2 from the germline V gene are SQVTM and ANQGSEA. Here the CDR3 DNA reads TGCAGCGCCACCGCAGGGGGAACGACCGACAATGAGCAGTTCTTC. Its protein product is CSATAGGTTDNEQFF.

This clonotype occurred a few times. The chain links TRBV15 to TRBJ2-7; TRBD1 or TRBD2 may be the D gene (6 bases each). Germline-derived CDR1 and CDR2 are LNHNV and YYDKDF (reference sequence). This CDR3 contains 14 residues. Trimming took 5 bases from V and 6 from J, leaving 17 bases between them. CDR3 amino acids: CATSGGERGSEQYF. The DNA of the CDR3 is TGTGCCACCAGCGGAGGGGAAAGGGGGTCCGAGCAGTACTTC.

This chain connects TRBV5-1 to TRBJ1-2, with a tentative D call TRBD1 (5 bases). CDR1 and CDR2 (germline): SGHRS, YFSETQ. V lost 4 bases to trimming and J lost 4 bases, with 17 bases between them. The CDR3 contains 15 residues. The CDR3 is CASSPRDGTPYGYTF. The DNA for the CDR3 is TGCGCCAGCAGCCCCCGGGACGGCACTCCCTATGGCTACACCTTC.

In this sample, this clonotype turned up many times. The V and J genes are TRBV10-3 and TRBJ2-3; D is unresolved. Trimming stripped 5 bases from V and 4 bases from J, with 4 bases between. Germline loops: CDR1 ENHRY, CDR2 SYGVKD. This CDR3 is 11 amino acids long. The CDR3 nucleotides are TGTGCCATCAGTCGTGCAGATACGCAGTATTTT. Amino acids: CAISRADTQYF.

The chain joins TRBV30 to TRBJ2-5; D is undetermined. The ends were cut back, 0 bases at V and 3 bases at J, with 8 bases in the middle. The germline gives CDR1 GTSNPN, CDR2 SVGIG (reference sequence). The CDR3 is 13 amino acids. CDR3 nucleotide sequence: TGTGCCTGGAGTGTAGATTGGGAAGAGACCCAGTACTTC. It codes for CAWSVDWEETQYF. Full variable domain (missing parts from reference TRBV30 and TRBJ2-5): SQTIHQWPATLVQPVGSPLSLECTVEGTSNPNLYWYRQAAGRGLQLLFYSVGIGQISSEVPQNLSASRPQDRQFILSSKKLLLSDSGFYLCAWSVDWEETQYFGPGTRLLVL.

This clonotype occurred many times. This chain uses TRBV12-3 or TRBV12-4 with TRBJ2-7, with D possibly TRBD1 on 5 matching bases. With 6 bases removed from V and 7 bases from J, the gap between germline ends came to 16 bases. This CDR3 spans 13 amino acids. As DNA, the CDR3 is TGTGCCAGCAGGGCCTATGATTCAGGGGAGCAGTACTTC. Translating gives CASRAYDSGEQYF.

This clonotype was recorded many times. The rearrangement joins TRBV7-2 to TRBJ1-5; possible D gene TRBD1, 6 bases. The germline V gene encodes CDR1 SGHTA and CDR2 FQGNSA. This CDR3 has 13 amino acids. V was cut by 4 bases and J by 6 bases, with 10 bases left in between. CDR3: CASSSGGGQPQHF. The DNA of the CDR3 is TGTGCCAGCAGCTCCGGGGGCGGTCAGCCCCAGCATTTT.

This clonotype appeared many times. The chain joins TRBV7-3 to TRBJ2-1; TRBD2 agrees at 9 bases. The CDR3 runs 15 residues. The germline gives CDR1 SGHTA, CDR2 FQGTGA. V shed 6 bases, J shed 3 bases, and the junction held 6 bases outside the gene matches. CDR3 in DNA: TGTGCCAGCAGTCCTCTAGCGGGGAGCTACAATGAGCAGTTCTTC. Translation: CASSPLAGSYNEQFF.

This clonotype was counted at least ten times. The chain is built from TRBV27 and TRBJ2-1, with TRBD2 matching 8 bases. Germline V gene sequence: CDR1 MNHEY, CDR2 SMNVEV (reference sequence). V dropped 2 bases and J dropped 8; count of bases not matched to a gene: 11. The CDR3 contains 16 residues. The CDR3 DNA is TGTGCCAGCAGTTTAAATAAGGGCGGGGGGTCGGATGAGCAGTTCTTC. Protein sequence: CASSLNKGGGSDEQFF.

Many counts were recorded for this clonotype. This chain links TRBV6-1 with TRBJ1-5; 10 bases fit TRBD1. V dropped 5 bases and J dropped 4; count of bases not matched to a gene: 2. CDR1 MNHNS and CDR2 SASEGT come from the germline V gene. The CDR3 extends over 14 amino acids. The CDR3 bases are TGTGCCAGCAGTAGACAGGGGGCGAATCAGCCCCAGCATTTT. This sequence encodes CASSRQGANQPQHF.

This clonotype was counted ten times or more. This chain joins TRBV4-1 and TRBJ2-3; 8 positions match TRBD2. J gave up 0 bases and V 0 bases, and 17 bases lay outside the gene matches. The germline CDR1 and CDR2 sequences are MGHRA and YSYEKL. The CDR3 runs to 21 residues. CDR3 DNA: TGCGCCAGCAGCCAAGATCGGGCGGGGGGAACCTTAAAACCTAGCACAGATACGCAGTATTTT. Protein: CASSQDRAGGTLKPSTDTQYF.

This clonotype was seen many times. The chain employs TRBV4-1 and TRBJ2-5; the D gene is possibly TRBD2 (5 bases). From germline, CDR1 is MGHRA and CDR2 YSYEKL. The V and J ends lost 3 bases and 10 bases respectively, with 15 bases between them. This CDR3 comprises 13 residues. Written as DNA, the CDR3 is TGCGCCAGCAGCCAGGGGTTTCGGACTTACCAGTACTTC. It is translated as CASSQGFRTYQYF.

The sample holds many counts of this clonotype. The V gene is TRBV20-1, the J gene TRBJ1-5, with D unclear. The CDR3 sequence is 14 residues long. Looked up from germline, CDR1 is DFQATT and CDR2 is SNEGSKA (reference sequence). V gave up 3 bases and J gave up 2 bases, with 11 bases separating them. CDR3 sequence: CSASGLVGNQPQHF. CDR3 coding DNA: TGCAGTGCTAGCGGTTTAGTTGGCAATCAGCCCCAGCATTTT.

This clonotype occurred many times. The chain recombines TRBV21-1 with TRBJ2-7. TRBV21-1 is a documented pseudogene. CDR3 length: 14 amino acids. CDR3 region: CASSKVQSSYEQYV. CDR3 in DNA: TGTGCCAGCAGCAAAGTTCAGAGCTCCTACGAGCAGTACGTC.

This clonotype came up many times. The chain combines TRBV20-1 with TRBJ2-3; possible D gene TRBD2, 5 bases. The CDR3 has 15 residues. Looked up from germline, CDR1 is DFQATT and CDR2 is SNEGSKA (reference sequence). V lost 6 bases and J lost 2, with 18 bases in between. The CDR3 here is CSAEDSIDFTDTQYF. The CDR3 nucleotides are TGCAGTGCAGAGGACTCAATTGACTTCACAGATACGCAGTATTTT.

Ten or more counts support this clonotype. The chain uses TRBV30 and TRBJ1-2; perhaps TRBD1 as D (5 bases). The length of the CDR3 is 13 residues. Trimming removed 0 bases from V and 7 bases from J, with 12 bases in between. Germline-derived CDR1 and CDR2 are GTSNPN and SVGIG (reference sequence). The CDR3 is CAWSVLGTAGYTF. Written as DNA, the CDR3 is TGTGCCTGGAGTGTTCTGGGGACGGCTGGCTACACCTTC.